This paragraph reports one T cell receptor beta chain. This clone was counted at least ten times. The specificity of this receptor is unknown. Within one base of it there is no much larger clone, and no base qualities were kept. V loses 5 bases, J loses 6 bases, and the germline ends lie 16 bases apart. Reading from cysteine to phenylalanine, the CDR3 counts 14 amino acids. The read is trimmed to its CDR3 DNA, 42 bases read in frame from base 1. The germline V gene encodes CDR1 MNHEY and CDR2 SMNVEV (reference sequence). Interpreted using the paper, the time point label stands for: less than five weeks on oral tofacitinib. This specimen's treatment or condition label, interpreted: oral pan-JAK inhibitor, 5-10 mg twice daily. From alopecia areata patients, peripheral blood was collected along with lesional scalp punch biopsies. PBMCs were separated by density centrifugation and stained for CD3, CD4 and CD8, after which CD4+ and CD8+ T cells were sorted on a FACSAria.

Receptor libraries were prepared by the immunoSEQ multiplex PCR assay. For TCR sequencing, RNA was extracted from every sample and reverse transcribed into cDNA to serve as template. SuperScript III was used to make first-strand cDNA, primed with a 2:1 mix of oligo-dT and random hexamers. A synthetic immune receptor repertoire was used to gauge amplification bias, and whatever bias remained was removed computationally. Concerning the study's data processing: Raw reads were preprocessed for error removal, and CDR3 was defined according to IMGT conventions as running from the conserved cysteine to phenylalanine. To get clonality, Shannon entropy was normalized by log2 of the number of productive unique TCRs and the result was subtracted from 1. Whether scalp clones were CD4 or CD8 was inferred by matching scalp TCRbeta sequences against CD4 and CD8 repertoires sorted from blood. This immuneACCESS table, as held by TCRdb, lists in-frame sequences with V and J called but not all clones. Of the missing ones, under half trace to an unresolved V gene in checked studies; the others have no known cause. V and J calls and clone size are those listed in that table; D and trimming were worked out from the DNA. Here the sample has fewer than 250,000 clones; about 60% occur a single time. 0.69% of the sample lies in the top ten.

These data come from a study of CD8+ T cells in alopecia areata (dated by TCRdb to the late 2010s). Concerning the study at large: The treated patients, all with moderate-to-severe alopecia areata, were enrolled in an open-label pilot trial of oral tofacitinib given at 5 to 10 mg twice daily. Human TCRbeta sequencing covered scalp tissue and sorted CD4+ and CD8+ peripheral blood T cells from patchy and totalis/universalis alopecia areata patients and healthy controls. TCRbeta CDR3 regions were amplified by immunoSEQ multiplex PCR using 35 Vbeta forward and 13 Jbeta reverse primers. Tofacitinib was administered for 6 to 18 months, and 6 months of follow-up off drug were then conducted to assess delayed response and recurrence. The SALT score, which quantifies the percentage of affected scalp surface area, was used to measure disease severity in treated patients. High-throughput TCRbeta sequencing was used to examine T cell clonal expansion in alopecia areata in both the C3H/HeJ mouse model and human patients. Biopsies were taken from tofacitinib-treated patients at baseline and at 4 and 24 weeks of treatment, and a later scalp biopsy was taken in several of the tofacitinib-treated patients. RNA was obtained with the PAXgene miRNA kit for fixed scalp, the miRNeasy kit for PBMCs, and the RNeasy kit for mouse skin. Clonality in the scalp was compared among normal scalp (n=4), patchy alopecia areata scalp (n=8), and alopecia totalis/universalis scalp (n=8). The paper's findings and limits, for the study overall: Tofacitinib significantly decreased scalp clonality and the number of expanded CD8+ clones among the top 100 scalp clones. Many expanded lesional clones persisted in scalp and blood during tofacitinib treatment, which may partly explain relapse after stopping treatment. Unlike mouse skin, which is dominated by gammadelta T cells, normal human skin has resident alphabeta T cells that are also sequenced, and this complicates analysis of the scalp TCR repertoire. Because the treated cohort was small and included a single nonresponder, larger studies are needed to assess links between baseline CD8+ expansion and response. Compared with normal scalp, lesional scalp, particularly in alopecia totalis/universalis, had higher clonality and more expanded CD8+ clones, which suggests antigenic drive. Shared TCR sequences between patients were less evident than in mice, which may be partly attributable to HLA diversity in the patient population.

This chain is built from TRBV27 and TRBJ1-1, with the D segment identity uncertain. Source: CD4+ T cells sorted from blood, taken at week 4, from a patient treated with tofacitinib. The receptor was isolated from a human donor with alopecia areata. This receptor has the CDR3 CASSSRTQYAEAFF. The base sequence is TGTGCCAGCAGTAGCAGGACGCAGTACGCTGAAGCTTTCTTT.